The 25 T cell receptor beta chains below come from one sample, sequenced in a study of blood T cell repertoires in COVID-19. Produced via immunoSEQ multiplex PCR; TCRdb's table is partial and in-frame only. The sample carries about 330,000 clones, 80% to 90% recorded once. Sequenced: PBMCs or T cells enriched from blood (not recorded which). The receptors originated from a man younger than 40 who had recovered from COVID-19.

The chain has TRBV5-1 and TRBJ2-7; 10 nucleotides line up with TRBD1. Trimming cost V 0 bases and J 1 base; bases outside gene matches: 4. The CDR3 consists of 16 residues. In germline, CDR1 is SGHRS, CDR2 YFSETQ. CDR3 coding DNA: TGCGCCAGCAGCTTGGGGTGGACAGGGGGTTCCTACGAGCAGTACTTC. Protein: CASSLGWTGGSYEQYF.

This chain uses TRBV27 with TRBJ2-6; TRBD1 matches 7 bases. Germline loops: CDR1 MNHEY, CDR2 SMNVEV (reference sequence). The CDR3 is 18 amino acids. Trimming took 4 bases from V and 0 from J; bases not matched to a gene: 9. The DNA for the CDR3 is TGTGCCAGCAGTTCTCCCCTGACAGGGCGCTCTGGGGCCAACGTCCTGACTTTC. This sequence encodes CASSSPLTGRSGANVLTF.

The chain uses TRBV15 and TRBJ1-5, with D perhaps TRBD1 (5 bases). This CDR3 contains 14 residues. Germline CDR1 and CDR2: LNHNV and YYDKDF (reference sequence). Trimming shortened V by 3 bases and J by 7 bases, and 13 bases separated the two germline ends. CDR3 in DNA: TGTGCCACCAGCAGGTTGGGGGGTGAGCAGCCCCAGCATTTT. It specifies CATSRLGGEQPQHF.

The chain joins TRBV2 to TRBJ1-2; D might be TRBD1 (6 bases). In germline, CDR1 is SNHLY, CDR2 FYNNEI. The CDR3 loop spans 15 amino acids. Trimming took off 6 bases at V and 0 bases at J, with 14 bases between the two ends. CDR3 nucleotide sequence: TGTGCCAGCAGCGCGGCGAGACAGGCTAACTATGGCTACACCTTC. Protein: CASSAARQANYGYTF.

The V and J genes are TRBV12-3 or TRBV12-4 and TRBJ2-7, with 10 bases identical to TRBD2. CDR3 length: 13 residues. V dropped 4 bases and J dropped 7; count of bases not matched to a gene: 4. The CDR3 protein is CASSSIAGGEQYF. The CDR3 DNA reads as TGTGCCAGCAGTTCAATAGCGGGGGGAGAGCAGTACTTC.

The chain uses TRBV13 and TRBJ1-6, with a weak D call TRBD1 (6 bases). The V end was cut by 5 bases, the J end by 9 bases, with 17 bases between. Looked up from germline, CDR1 is PRHDT and CDR2 is FYEKMQ (reference sequence). CDR3 size: 15 residues. CDR3 DNA sequence: TGTGCCAGCAGCCTCAGGGGCCCCGCGGCTTCACCCCTCCACTTT. It codes for CASSLRGPAASPLHF. Full variable domain (missing parts from reference TRBV13 and TRBJ1-6): AAGVIQSPRHLIKEKRETATLKCYPIPRHDTVYWYQQGPGQDPQFLISFYEKMQSDKGSIPDRFSAQQFSDYHSELNMSSLELGDSALYFCASSLRGPAASPLHFGNGTRLTVT.

V usage is TRBV28 and J usage is TRBJ1-6; D remains unclear. The CDR3 is made up of 15 amino acids. Germline V gene sequence: CDR1 MDHEN, CDR2 SYDVKM. V lost 5 bases to trimming and J lost 6 bases, with 14 bases between them. The CDR3 protein is CASSTTGGSNSPLHF. CDR3 DNA sequence: TGTGCCAGCAGTACCACCGGAGGATCTAATTCACCCCTCCACTTT.

Details on this clone: The same CDR3 can be traced to other DNA sequences in this sample. The chain is built from TRBV15 and TRBJ2-7; D not certain. Germline-derived CDR1 and CDR2 are LNHNV and YYDKDF (reference sequence). There are 14 residues in the CDR3. The germline V and J ends were trimmed by 1 base and 0 bases, with 7 bases remaining between them. CDR3 in amino acids: CATSRGASSYEQYF. For the CDR3, the DNA is TGTGCCACCAGCAGAGGTGCGAGCTCCTACGAGCAGTACTTC.

The V and J genes are TRBV7-9 and TRBJ1-2; no clear D gene. The V and J ends lost 1 base and 0 bases respectively, with 12 bases between them. This CDR3 has 16 residues. Per the germline V gene, CDR1 is SEHNR and CDR2 is FQNEAQ (reference sequence). CDR3 DNA: TGTGCCAGCAGCTTAGGCGGATCCGAAGCTAACTATGGCTACACCTTC. Residues: CASSLGGSEANYGYTF.

The CDR3 here is CASSPLTGEGQETQYF. Written as DNA, the CDR3 is TGTGCCAGCAGTCCTCTTACTGGTGAGGGCCAAGAGACCCAGTACTTC. The V gene is TRBV25-1, the J gene TRBJ2-5; D possibly corresponds to TRBD2 (5 bases). V was cut by 5 bases and J by 1 base, with 17 bases left in between. From germline, CDR1 is MGHDK and CDR2 SYGVNS. The CDR3 covers 16 residues.

The V gene is TRBV30, the J gene TRBJ1-5; D is uncertain. Trimming cost V 1 base and J 4 bases, with 17 bases left between them. The CDR3 loop spans 16 amino acids. CDR1 is GTSNPN, CDR2 SVGIG, per germline (reference sequence). The CDR3 coding sequence is TGTGCCTGGAGTGGAATGGGCTCGGGGATTAATCAGCCCCAGCATTTT. It codes for CAWSGMGSGINQPQHF.

This chain connects TRBV28 to TRBJ2-7; D unresolved. CDR1 MDHEN and CDR2 SYDVKM come from the germline V gene. The CDR3 runs 13 residues. Deletions cut 3 bases from V and 5 bases from J, with 11 bases between. CDR3 coding DNA: TGTGCCAGCAGTTTTATTCGCAACAACGAGCAGTACTTC. This translates into CASSFIRNNEQYF. Looking up the rest from reference TRBV28 and TRBJ2-7 gives the full variable domain: DVKVTQSSRYLVKRTGEKVFLECVQDMDHENMFWYRQDPGLGLRLIYFSYDVKMKEKGDIPEGYSVSREKKERFSLILESASTNQTSMYLCASSFIRNNEQYFGPGTRLTVT.

CDR3 region: CASSLGQGLEKLFF. In nucleotides, the CDR3 is TGCGCCAGCAGCTTGGGGCAGGGATTGGAAAAACTGTTTTTT. The genes are TRBV5-1 and TRBJ1-4, with D perhaps matching TRBD1 (5 bases). This CDR3 has 14 amino acids. Germline assignment: CDR1 SGHRS and CDR2 YFSETQ. V gave up 0 bases and J gave up 8 bases, with 11 bases separating them.

The gene calls are TRBV4-1 and TRBJ1-5; possible D gene TRBD1, 6 bases. This CDR3 has 16 amino acids. From germline, CDR1 is MGHRA and CDR2 YSYEKL. The V and J ends lost 6 bases and 5 bases respectively, with 20 bases between them. CDR3 sequence: CASSPRGRDADQPQHF. In nucleotides, the CDR3 is TGCGCCAGCAGTCCGAGGGGGAGGGATGCGGATCAGCCCCAGCATTTT.

The V call is TRBV2, the J call TRBJ1-3, with D maybe TRBD1 (5 bases). The CDR3 length is 16 residues. Per the germline V gene, CDR1 is SNHLY and CDR2 is FYNNEI. V was cut by 3 bases and J by 0 bases, with 12 bases left in between. The CDR3 here is CASSDQGSVSGNTIYF. Here the CDR3 DNA reads TGTGCCAGCAGTGATCAGGGTTCGGTCTCTGGAAACACCATATATTTT.

The CDR3 protein is CASSLVSGGTYNEQFF. CDR3 DNA: TGCGCCAGCAGCTTGGTGAGCGGGGGAACCTACAATGAGCAGTTCTTC. The chain uses TRBV5-1 and TRBJ2-1, with TRBD2 matching over 8 bases. The germline V gene encodes CDR1 SGHRS and CDR2 YFSETQ. The CDR3 totals 16 residues. J gave up 2 bases and V 0 bases, and 4 bases lay outside the gene matches.

This clone was observed once. The chain joins TRBV2 to TRBJ2-5; 12 nucleotides agree with TRBD2. Germline lookup yields CDR1 SNHLY and CDR2 FYNNEI. J was trimmed by 3 bases and V by 7 bases; bases with no gene match: 9. The CDR3 extends over 16 amino acids. CDR3 loop: CASKGLAGGQEETQYF. CDR3 nucleotide sequence: TGTGCCAGCAAAGGGCTAGCGGGGGGGCAGGAAGAGACCCAGTACTTC.

The genes are TRBV24-1 and TRBJ2-5; D is perhaps TRBD1 (6 bases). Trimming left V 3 bases short and J 4 bases short, with 17 bases between. In germline, CDR1 is KGHDR, CDR2 SFDVKD. This CDR3 spans 16 amino acids. The CDR3 region is CATSDPATGRGETQYF. In DNA, the CDR3 is TGTGCCACCAGTGATCCCGCAACAGGGAGAGGAGAGACCCAGTACTTC.

This clone was recorded only once. At one boundary the junction diverges from the germline segment, which might be a read error. This chain links TRBV5-1 with TRBJ1-5, with a tentative D call TRBD1 (6 bases). CDR3 length: 15 amino acids. The germline CDR1 and CDR2 sequences are SGHRS and YFSETQ. The CDR3 coding sequence is TGCGCCAGCAGCTCTCTACAGGGAAGCAACCAGCCCCAGCATTTT. Translation: CASSSLQGSNQPQHF.

In its sample, this clone was seen once. This chain links TRBV6-4 with TRBJ2-1; D might be TRBD1 (5 bases). The CDR3 loop spans 15 amino acids. Germline values: CDR1 MRHNA, CDR2 SNTAGT. V lost 2 bases and J 2 bases, leaving 10 bases between the germline ends. The CDR3 DNA is TGTGCCAGCAGTGACGGGGCGAGTACCTACAATGAGCAGTTCTTC. It is translated as CASSDGASTYNEQFF.

The rearrangement joins TRBV12-3 or TRBV12-4 to TRBJ2-2, with D unresolved. The ends were cut back, 7 bases at V and 6 bases at J, with 12 bases in the middle. The CDR3 totals 13 residues. The CDR3 nucleotides read TGTGCCAGCAACCCGGTAAACCCCGGGGAGCTGTTTTTT. Translated, it gives CASNPVNPGELFF.

The chain couples TRBV6-5 to TRBJ1-6; D remains ambiguous. CDR3 size: 15 residues. CDR1 is MNHEY and CDR2 is SVGAGI in the germline V gene. The V gene lost 10 bases and the J gene lost 0 bases, with 13 bases spanning the gap. CDR3 sequence reads: CATREGDSYNSPLHF. Here the CDR3 DNA reads TGTGCCACCCGCGAGGGCGACTCCTATAATTCACCCCTCCACTTT.

V gene TRBV9 combines with J gene TRBJ1-3; 10 nucleotides match TRBD1. CDR1 is SGDLS, CDR2 YYNGEE, per germline. This CDR3 contains 16 residues. The V gene end was trimmed by 3 bases and the J gene end by 3 bases; junction bases not matched to a gene: 6. CDR3 in DNA: TGTGCCAGCAGCGGTGGGACAGGGGCTAGTGGAAACACCATATATTTT. This sequence encodes CASSGGTGASGNTIYF.

The V call is TRBV21-1, the J call TRBJ2-3; no DNA check was done on the table's D call, TRBD2. TRBV21-1 is termed a pseudogene. CDR3 length: 17 amino acids. The CDR3 spells CASSSLPTGNPTDTQYF. The CDR3 DNA is TGTGCCAGCAGCAGTCTTCCGACCGGGAACCCGACAGATACGCAGTATTTT.

The chain combines TRBV13 with TRBJ2-7; 10 nucleotides match TRBD1. The CDR3 extends over 15 amino acids. Losses at the gene ends were 3 bases for V and 3 bases for J; bases not matched to a gene: 5. Germline assignment: CDR1 PRHDT and CDR2 FYEKMQ (reference sequence). CDR3 sequence: CASSFLGQGDYEQYF. CDR3 DNA: TGTGCCAGCAGCTTCTTAGGACAGGGGGACTACGAGCAGTACTTC. The entire variable domain, with the rest obtained from reference TRBV13 and TRBJ2-7, is as follows: AAGVIQSPRHLIKEKRETATLKCYPIPRHDTVYWYQQGPGQDPQFLISFYEKMQSDKGSIPDRFSAQQFSDYHSELNMSSLELGDSALYFCASSFLGQGDYEQYFGPGTRLTVT.